This TCR beta chain was retrieved from a study of cytomegalovirus exposure and HLA in healthy donors. Study overall: Earlier sequencing of 150 million to 200 million T cells yielded roughly 100 million unique TCR beta sequences. Early on, a data release was issued that held 85 million to 95 million unique TCRs from HLA-typed donors. Regarding the study as a whole: The investigators catalogued 160 or so TCR beta chains as cytomegalovirus-associated.

PCR amplification relied on 60 Vbeta primers (plus 13 Jbeta primers). Methods used by the authors: Counted up in a later analysis, unique TCR beta chains came to some 82 million, with some 9.9 million shared. Produced via immunoSEQ multiplex PCR; TCRdb's table is partial and in-frame only. V, J and clone size derive from that table, while D and trimming were established from the DNA sequence. Here the sample spans under 150,000 clones, 79% being singletons. A word on this clone: The antigen remains undetermined.

The CDR3 consists of 15 residues. With 0 bases clipped from V and 1 base from J, the junction kept 3 bases outside the gene matches. The V gene's germline CDR1 is SGHRS and CDR2 YFSETQ. The rearrangement uses TRBV5-1 and TRBJ1-2; the match to TRBD1 covers 7 bases. The TCR originated in a man in his late teens or twenties in good health and CMV-seronegative. The specimen was PBMCs. The CDR3 protein is CASSLAGDSNYGYTF. The CDR3 region has the DNA TGCGCCAGCAGCTTGGCCGGGGACAGTAACTATGGCTACACCTTC.